This T cell receptor beta chain is from a study of blood T cell repertoires in COVID-19. Overall study: Specimens from acute and convalescent COVID-19 originated in the United States, Italy and Spain. The analysed material was cDNA or gDNA that came from T cells, B-cell-depleted T cells, or PBMCs.

Study processing details: Nucleated cell number was recorded as an estimate derived from reference gene primer amplification. The table came from immunoSEQ multiplex PCR; TCRdb's copy has only in-frame clones and leaves some out. V and J calls and clone size are given by that table; D and trimming were obtained from the DNA. The sample contains fewer than 250,000 clones, about 80% of which appear only once. Per germline, CDR1 SGDLS and CDR2 YYNGEE. The CDR3 spans 16 residues. V trimming: 0 bases; J trimming: 1 base; junction bases outside the gene matches: 3. This chain joins TRBV9 and TRBJ2-1; 8 bases agree with TRBD2. The TCR was taken from a man aged 55-75 years with acute or convalescent COVID-19. The sequenced sample was peripheral blood. CDR3 in amino acids: CASSVDPGGSYNEQFF. Written as DNA, the CDR3 is TGTGCCAGCAGCGTAGATCCGGGGGGGTCCTACAATGAGCAGTTCTTC. Combining the CDR3 with reference TRBV9 and TRBJ2-1 gives the whole variable domain DSGVTQTPKHLITATGQRVTLRCSPRSGDLSVYWYQQSLDQGLQFLIQYYNGEERAKGNILERFSAQQFPDLHSELNLSSLELGDSALYFCASSVDPGGSYNEQFFGPGTRLTVL.